This TCR beta chain was obtained from a study of T cells after yellow fever vaccination. Study at large: It was SMART-Seq v4 Ultra Low Input that prepared the fractions with low cell numbers.

The V gene lost 3 bases and the J gene lost 0 bases, with 11 bases spanning the gap. The CDR3 runs 15 residues. Germline CDR1 SGHAT, CDR2 FQNNGV. Study results and caveats: In post-booster samples, most primary-vaccination clones reappeared (about 95% CD4, around 87% CD8). In FACS-sorted repertoires, abundant clonotypes from the bulk population could appear as contaminants.

A process of 5'RACE template switching, which added a universal primer site and UMIs, was used to make TCR cDNA. Using its own MiXCR run on the 5' RACE reads, TCRdb lists one record per CDR3 protein. In the table there are fewer than 500,000 distinct CDR3 sequences, 15% to 20% of which are singletons. With regard to this clonotype: Its cognate antigen is unknown.

The sequence came from a man between 18 and 29 years old who received the YFV17D yellow fever vaccine. The sample was PBMCs, taken before the yellow fever booster vaccination. The V call is TRBV11-2, the J call TRBJ2-5; possible D gene TRBD2, 6 bases. The CDR3 region is CASSLLRDYQETQYF. CDR3 DNA sequence: TGTGCCAGCAGCTTGTTACGGGACTACCAAGAGACCCAGTACTTC.